The 2 T cell receptor beta chains reported below all come from one sample, sequenced in a study of STAT5B mutations in CD4+ large granular lymphocyte leukemia. Clones were sequenced by immunoSEQ multiplex PCR, and TCRdb holds only the in-frame ones, with some missing. The sample includes around 34,000 clones, 65% to 90% of them seen just once. The specimen was CD4+ T cells from blood buffy coats. The receptors were gathered from a human donor in good health.

The chain joins TRBV10-3 to TRBJ1-6; no definite D call. The CDR3 covers 14 residues. V lost 3 bases and J lost 6, with 9 bases in between. The germline gives CDR1 ENHRY, CDR2 SYGVKD. CDR3: CAISEEGGNSPLHF. The CDR3 DNA sequence: TGTGCCATCAGTGAAGAGGGAGGTAATTCACCCCTCCACTTT.

The rearrangement uses TRBV4-2 and TRBJ1-4; 7 bases match TRBD1. Germline V gene lookup returns CDR1 LGHNA and CDR2 YNFKEQ. The junction had 13 bases not matched to a gene; V was cut back by 4 bases and J by 8 bases. The CDR3 contains 16 residues. The CDR3 nucleotides are TGTGCCAGCAGCCGGGAACCCAGGCAGGGGGAGGAAAAACTGTTTTTT. Its protein product is CASSREPRQGEEKLFF.